These 16 T cell receptor beta chains were all obtained from the same sample, sequenced in a study of shared clonotypes between healthy human individuals. Sequenced by immunoSEQ multiplex PCR; TCRdb stores in-frame clones only, minus some. The sample yields about a million clones, roughly 80% seen once. Source material: memory CD4+ T cells from PBMCs. Subset denoted: CD45RA-negative fraction. The source of these receptors is a man aged 18 to 35 in good health. Some clones in this sample may be carry-over from other donors' samples.

This clone was seen only a few times. J is TRBJ2-1 and V is TRBV7-8, with D tentatively TRBD2 (5 bases). The germline CDR1 and CDR2 sequences are SGHVS and FQNEAQ. V lost 2 bases to trimming and J lost 0 bases, with 8 bases between them. The CDR3 length is 15 residues. The CDR3 DNA is TGTGCCAGCAGCTTAAGCGGACCCTCCTACAATGAGCAGTTCTTC. It encodes CASSLSGPSYNEQFF.

The V gene is TRBV5-1, the J gene TRBJ1-1, with a possible D match to TRBD1 (5 bases). Trimming took 0 bases from V and 1 from J, leaving 13 bases between them. Germline-derived CDR1 and CDR2 are SGHRS and YFSETQ. The CDR3 runs 16 residues. The CDR3 DNA is TGCGCCAGCAGCTTGGTGTTCGACAGACAGAACACTGAAGCTTTCTTT. Its translation is CASSLVFDRQNTEAFF.

The genes are TRBV5-1 and TRBJ1-1; D gene ambiguous. Germline CDR1 and CDR2: SGHRS and YFSETQ. The V gene lost 0 bases and the J gene lost 8 bases, with 14 bases spanning the gap. CDR3 size: 14 residues. The CDR3, as DNA: TGCGCCAGCAGCTTGGCCGAGGGCCACCGGGAAGCTTTCTTT. Translating gives CASSLAEGHREAFF.

The genes are TRBV7-3 and TRBJ2-6; possibly TRBD1 for D (6 bases). The ends were cut back, 2 bases at V and 4 bases at J, with 9 bases in the middle. The germline V gene encodes CDR1 SGHTA and CDR2 FQGTGA. The CDR3 has 15 amino acids. This chain's CDR3 is CASSLSGVGANVLTF. The DNA for the CDR3 is TGTGCCAGCAGCTTATCAGGGGTAGGGGCCAACGTCCTGACTTTC.

V is TRBV19 and J is TRBJ2-7; 8 bases line up with TRBD1. CDR3 size: 15 residues. J was trimmed by 2 bases and V by 3 bases; bases with no gene match: 6. Germline CDR1 LNHDA, CDR2 SQIVND (reference sequence). The CDR3 nucleotides read TGTGCCAGTAGTATCGGACAGGGCCCTACCTACGAGCAGTACTTC. Translation: CASSIGQGPTYEQYF.

This rearrangement joins TRBV4-2 to TRBJ2-1; TRBD1 is a possible D gene (5 bases). Germline loops: CDR1 LGHNA, CDR2 YNFKEQ. With 1 base removed from V and 7 bases from J, the gap between germline ends came to 14 bases. This CDR3 region has 15 residues. The CDR3 bases are TGTGCCAGCAGCCAAGGGGATCAAGGACAAAATGAGCAGTTCTTC. Amino acids: CASSQGDQGQNEQFF.

The rearrangement joins TRBV5-1 to TRBJ2-5, with no clear D. CDR3 length: 14 residues. In germline, CDR1 is SGHRS, CDR2 YFSETQ. Deletions cut 4 bases from V and 4 bases from J, with 14 bases between. The DNA for the CDR3 is TGCGCCAGCAGCCCGACGGAGCGCTCAGAGACCCAGTACTTC. This translates into CASSPTERSETQYF.

The genes are TRBV28 and TRBJ2-7, with 9 bases lining up with TRBD1. Germline V gene data show CDR1 as MDHEN and CDR2 as SYDVKM. Germline trimming cut 9 bases from V and 5 bases from J; bases unmatched to any gene: 8. The CDR3 totals 13 residues. The CDR3 region is CASLTGGGHEQYF. CDR3 nucleotides: TGTGCCAGTTTAACAGGGGGCGGCCACGAGCAGTACTTC.

The genes are TRBV27 and TRBJ2-7, with TRBD1 matching over 9 bases. After removal of 6 bases from V and 0 bases from J, the junction contained 6 bases not matched to a gene. CDR1 is MNHEY and CDR2 is SMNVEV in the germline V gene (reference sequence). CDR3 length equals 15 residues. CDR3 region: CASRQDRGYSYEQYF. As DNA, the CDR3 is TGTGCCAGCAGGCAGGACAGGGGTTACTCCTACGAGCAGTACTTC.

There are a few counts of this clone. The chain employs TRBV25-1 and TRBJ1-1; the match to TRBD1 covers 10 bases. This CDR3 is 18 amino acids long. Per the germline V gene, CDR1 is MGHDK and CDR2 is SYGVNS. V dropped 3 bases and J dropped 4; count of bases not matched to a gene: 14. The CDR3 region has the DNA TGTGCCAGCAGTGATGCGTTTCCGGGACAGGGGTCGGGCACTGAAGCTTTCTTT. Amino acids: CASSDAFPGQGSGTEAFF.

This chain connects TRBV28 to TRBJ2-7; 7 nucleotides match TRBD2. This CDR3 contains 16 residues. V shed 3 bases, J shed 3 bases, and the junction held 11 bases outside the gene matches. Germline V lookup: CDR1 MDHEN, CDR2 SYDVKM. The CDR3 reads CASSFYARGGDYEQYF. The CDR3 DNA sequence: TGTGCCAGCAGTTTTTACGCTCGGGGAGGGGACTACGAGCAGTACTTC.

This chain links TRBV27 with TRBJ2-2, with TRBD2 matching 9 bases. Trimming cost V 0 bases and J 4 bases; bases outside gene matches: 12. CDR3 length equals 19 residues. Germline V CDR1 and CDR2: MNHEY, SMNVEV (reference sequence). The CDR3 is CASSLSPPRTSDSTGELFF. DNA for the CDR3: TGTGCCAGCAGTTTATCCCCCCCGAGGACTAGCGATAGCACCGGGGAGCTGTTTTTT.

In regard to this clone: A far larger clone is only one base removed, so a read error is likely. The chain combines TRBV10-3 with TRBJ2-5, with no clear D. The ends were cut back, 2 bases at V and 2 bases at J, with 12 bases in the middle. This CDR3 region has 15 residues. Germline CDR1 ENHRY, CDR2 SYGVKD. The CDR3 DNA is TGTGCCATCAGTGAGGCCCGGATTCCTCAAGAGACCCAGTACTTC. Translation: CAISEARIPQETQYF.

The chain carries TRBV29-1 and TRBJ2-2; TRBD1 matches 7 bases. Trimming took 4 bases from V and 3 from J; bases not matched to a gene: 5. Looked up from germline, CDR1 is SQVTM and CDR2 is ANQGSEA. CDR3 length: 14 residues. The CDR3 DNA reads TGCAGCGTTGGGGGGACAGCATACACCGGGGAGCTGTTTTTT. Translating it yields CSVGGTAYTGELFF.

The J gene is TRBJ2-7, the V gene TRBV19, with 8 bases identical to TRBD2. CDR1 is LNHDA, CDR2 SQIVND, per germline (reference sequence). V lost 6 bases, J lost 3 bases, and 10 bases stayed unmatched. CDR3 length equals 15 residues. CDR3 sequence (DNA): TGTGCCAGTAGCGGGCGGAGGGCGGGAGGCTACGAGCAGTACTTC. Translation: CASSGRRAGGYEQYF.

This rearrangement joins TRBV9 to TRBJ1-3; D remains ambiguous. Germline loops: CDR1 SGDLS, CDR2 YYNGEE. Trimming left V 3 bases short and J 0 bases short, with 7 bases between. This CDR3 contains 14 residues. The CDR3 is CASSGELSGNTIYF. CDR3 nucleotides: TGTGCCAGCAGCGGAGAACTCTCTGGAAACACCATATATTTT.